This T cell receptor beta chain came from a study of blood T cell repertoires in COVID-19. Whole-study context: T cells, B-cell-depleted T cells, or PBMCs provided the cDNA or gDNA that served as material.

This clone was recorded once. Original processing notes: By means of reference gene primer amplification, nucleated cell counts were estimated. Libraries were prepared by immunoSEQ multiplex PCR; TCRdb keeps only in-frame clonotypes and omits some of them. V, J and clone size are those of that table, while D and trimming were read from the DNA. The table records approximately 210,000 clones, 84% of them present only once. The CDR3 sequence is 16 residues long. The V end was cut by 3 bases, the J end by 9 bases, with 18 bases between. Looked up from germline, CDR1 is SNHLY and CDR2 is FYNNEI. The receptor's source is a woman aged 45-59 years with active or convalescent COVID-19. This rearrangement joins TRBV2 to TRBJ1-6; a possible D gene is TRBD1 (5 bases). The sequenced sample consisted of peripheral blood. The DNA of the CDR3 is TGTGCCAGCAGTGACAGGGATCGAACAACTGGTTCACCCCTCCACTTT. This translates into CASSDRDRTTGSPLHF.